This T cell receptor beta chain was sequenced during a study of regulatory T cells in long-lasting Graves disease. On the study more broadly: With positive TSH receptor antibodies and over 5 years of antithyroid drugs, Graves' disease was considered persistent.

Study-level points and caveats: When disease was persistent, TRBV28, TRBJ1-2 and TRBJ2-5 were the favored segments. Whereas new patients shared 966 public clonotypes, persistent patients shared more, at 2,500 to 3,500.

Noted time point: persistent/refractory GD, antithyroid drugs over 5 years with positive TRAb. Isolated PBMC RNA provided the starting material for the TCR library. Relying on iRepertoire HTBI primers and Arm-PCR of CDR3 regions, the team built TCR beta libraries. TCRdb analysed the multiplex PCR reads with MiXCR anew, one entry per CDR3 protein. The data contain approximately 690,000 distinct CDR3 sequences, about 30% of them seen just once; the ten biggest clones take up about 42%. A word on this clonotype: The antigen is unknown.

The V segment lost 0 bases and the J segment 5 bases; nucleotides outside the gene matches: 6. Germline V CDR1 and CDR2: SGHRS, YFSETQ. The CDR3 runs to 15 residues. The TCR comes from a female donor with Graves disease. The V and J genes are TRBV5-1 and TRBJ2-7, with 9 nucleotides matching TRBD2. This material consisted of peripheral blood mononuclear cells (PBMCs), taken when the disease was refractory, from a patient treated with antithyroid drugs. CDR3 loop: CASSLEGGRVHEQYF. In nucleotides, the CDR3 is TGCGCCAGCAGCTTGGAGGGCGGGAGGGTCCACGAGCAGTACTTC.